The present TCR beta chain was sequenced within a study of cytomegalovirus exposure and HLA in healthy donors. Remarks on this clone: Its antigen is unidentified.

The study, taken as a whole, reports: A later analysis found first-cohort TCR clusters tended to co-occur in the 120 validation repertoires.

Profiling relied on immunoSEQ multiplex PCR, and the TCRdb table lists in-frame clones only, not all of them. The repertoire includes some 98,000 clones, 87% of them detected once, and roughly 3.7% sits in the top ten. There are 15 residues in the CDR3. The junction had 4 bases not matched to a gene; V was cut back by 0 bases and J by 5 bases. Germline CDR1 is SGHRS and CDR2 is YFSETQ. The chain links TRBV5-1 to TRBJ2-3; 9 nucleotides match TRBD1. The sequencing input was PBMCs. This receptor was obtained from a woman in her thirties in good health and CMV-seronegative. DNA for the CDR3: TGCGCCAGCAGCTTGGGGGACAGGGTACAAGATACGCAGTATTTT. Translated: CASSLGDRVQDTQYF.